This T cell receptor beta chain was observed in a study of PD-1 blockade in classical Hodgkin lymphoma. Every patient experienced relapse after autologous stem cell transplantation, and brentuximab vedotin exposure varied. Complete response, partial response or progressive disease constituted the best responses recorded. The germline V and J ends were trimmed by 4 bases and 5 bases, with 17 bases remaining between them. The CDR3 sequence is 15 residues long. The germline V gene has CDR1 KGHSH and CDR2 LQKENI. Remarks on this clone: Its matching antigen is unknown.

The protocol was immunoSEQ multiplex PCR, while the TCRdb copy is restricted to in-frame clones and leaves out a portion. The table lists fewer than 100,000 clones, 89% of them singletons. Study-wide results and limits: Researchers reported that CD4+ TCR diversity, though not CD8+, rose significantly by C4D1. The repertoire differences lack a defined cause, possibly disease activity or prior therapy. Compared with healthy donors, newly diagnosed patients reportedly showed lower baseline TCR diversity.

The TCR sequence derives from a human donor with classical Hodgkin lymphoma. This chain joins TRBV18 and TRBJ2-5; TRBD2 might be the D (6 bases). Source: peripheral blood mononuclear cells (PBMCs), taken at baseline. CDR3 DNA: TGTGCCAGCTCACTAGGGACTGCACTTTTGGAGACCCAGTACTTC. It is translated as CASSLGTALLETQYF.